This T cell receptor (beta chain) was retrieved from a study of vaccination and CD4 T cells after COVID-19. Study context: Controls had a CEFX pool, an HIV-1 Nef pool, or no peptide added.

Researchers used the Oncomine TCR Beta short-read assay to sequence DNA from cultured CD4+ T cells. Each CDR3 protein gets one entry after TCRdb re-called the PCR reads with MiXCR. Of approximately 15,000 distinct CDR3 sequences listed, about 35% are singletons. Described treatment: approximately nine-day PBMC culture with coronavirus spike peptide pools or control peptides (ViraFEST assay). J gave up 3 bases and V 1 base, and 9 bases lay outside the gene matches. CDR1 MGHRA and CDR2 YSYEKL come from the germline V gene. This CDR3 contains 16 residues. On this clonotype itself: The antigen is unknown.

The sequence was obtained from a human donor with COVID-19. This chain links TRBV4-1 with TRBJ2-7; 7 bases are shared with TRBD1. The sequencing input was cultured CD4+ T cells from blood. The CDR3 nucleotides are TGCGCCAGCAGCCAAGCCGGGCGGACAGGCAGCTACGAGCAGTACTTC. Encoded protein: CASSQAGRTGSYEQYF.